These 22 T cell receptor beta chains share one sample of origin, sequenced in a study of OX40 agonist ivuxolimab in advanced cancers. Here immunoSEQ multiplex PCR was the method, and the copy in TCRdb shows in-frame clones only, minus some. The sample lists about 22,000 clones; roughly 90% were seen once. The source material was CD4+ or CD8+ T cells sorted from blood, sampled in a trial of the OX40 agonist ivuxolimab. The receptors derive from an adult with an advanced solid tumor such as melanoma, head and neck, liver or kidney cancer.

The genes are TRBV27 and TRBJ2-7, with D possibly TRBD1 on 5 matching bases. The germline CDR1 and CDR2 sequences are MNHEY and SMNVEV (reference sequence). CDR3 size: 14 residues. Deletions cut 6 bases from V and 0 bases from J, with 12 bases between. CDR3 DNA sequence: TGTGCCAGCAGAAATCAGGGTAGCTCCTACGAGCAGTACTTC. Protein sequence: CASRNQGSSYEQYF.

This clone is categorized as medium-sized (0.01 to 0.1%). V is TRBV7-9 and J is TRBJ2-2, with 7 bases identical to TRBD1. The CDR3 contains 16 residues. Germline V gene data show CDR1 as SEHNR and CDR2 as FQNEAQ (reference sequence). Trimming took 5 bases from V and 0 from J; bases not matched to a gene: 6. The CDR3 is CASSVQGVTNTGELFF. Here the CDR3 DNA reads TGTGCCAGCAGCGTTCAGGGGGTTACGAACACCGGGGAGCTGTTTTTT.

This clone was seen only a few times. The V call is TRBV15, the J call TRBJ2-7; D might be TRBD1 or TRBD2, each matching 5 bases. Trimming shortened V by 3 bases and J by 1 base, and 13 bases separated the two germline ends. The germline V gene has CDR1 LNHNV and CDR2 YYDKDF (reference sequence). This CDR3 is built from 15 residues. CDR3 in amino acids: CATSSSGTLSYEQYF. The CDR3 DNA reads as TGTGCCACCAGCAGTTCAGGGACCCTTTCCTACGAGCAGTACTTC.

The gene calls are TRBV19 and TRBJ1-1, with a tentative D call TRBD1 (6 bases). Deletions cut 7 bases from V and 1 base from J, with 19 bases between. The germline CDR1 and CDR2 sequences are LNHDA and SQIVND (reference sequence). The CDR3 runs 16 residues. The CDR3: CASTYREGGPNTEAFF. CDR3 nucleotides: TGTGCCAGTACCTACCGGGAGGGGGGACCGAACACTGAAGCTTTCTTT.

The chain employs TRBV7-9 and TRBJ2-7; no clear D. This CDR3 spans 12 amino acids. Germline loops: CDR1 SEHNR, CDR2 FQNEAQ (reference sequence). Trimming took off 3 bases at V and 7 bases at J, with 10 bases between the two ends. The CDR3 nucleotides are TGTGCCAGCAGCTTGACCCCAGGAGAGCAGTACTTC. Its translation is CASSLTPGEQYF. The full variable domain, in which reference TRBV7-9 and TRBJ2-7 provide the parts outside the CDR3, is DTGVSQNPRHKITKRGQNVTFRCDPISEHNRLYWYRQTLGQGPEFLTYFQNEAQLEKSRLLSDRFSAERPKGSFSTLEIQRTEQGDSAMYLCASSLTPGEQYFGPGTRLTVT.

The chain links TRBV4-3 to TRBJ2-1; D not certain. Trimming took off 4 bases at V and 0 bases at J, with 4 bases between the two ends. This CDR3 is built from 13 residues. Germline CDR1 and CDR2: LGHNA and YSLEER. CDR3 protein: CASSRGSYNEQFF. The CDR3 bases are TGCGCCAGCAGCCGTGGCTCCTACAATGAGCAGTTCTTC.

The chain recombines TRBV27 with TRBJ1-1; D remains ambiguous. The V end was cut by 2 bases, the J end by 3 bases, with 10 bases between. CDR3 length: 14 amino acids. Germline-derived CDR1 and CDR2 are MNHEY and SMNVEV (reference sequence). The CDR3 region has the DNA TGTGCCAGCAGTTTAGGCGGGAGTTACACTGAAGCTTTCTTT. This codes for CASSLGGSYTEAFF.

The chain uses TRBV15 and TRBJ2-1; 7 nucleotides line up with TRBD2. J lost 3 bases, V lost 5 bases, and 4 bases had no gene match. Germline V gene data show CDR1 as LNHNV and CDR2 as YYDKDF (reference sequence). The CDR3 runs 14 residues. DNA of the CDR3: TGTGCCACCAGCGGCGGGAGTGTCTACAATGAGCAGTTCTTC. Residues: CATSGGSVYNEQFF.

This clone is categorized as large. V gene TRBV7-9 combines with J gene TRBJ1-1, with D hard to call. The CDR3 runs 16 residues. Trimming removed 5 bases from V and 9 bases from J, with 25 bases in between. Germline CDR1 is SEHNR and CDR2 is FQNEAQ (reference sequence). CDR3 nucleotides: TGTGCCAGCAGCCCCCAGTTGGTGGGGAGCACCTCAAAAGCTTTCTTT. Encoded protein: CASSPQLVGSTSKAFF. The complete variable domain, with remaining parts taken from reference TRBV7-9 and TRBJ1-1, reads DTGVSQNPRHKITKRGQNVTFRCDPISEHNRLYWYRQTLGQGPEFLTYFQNEAQLEKSRLLSDRFSAERPKGSFSTLEIQRTEQGDSAMYLCASSPQLVGSTSKAFFGQGTRLTVV.

The CDR3 loop is CASAEGANTEAFF. CDR3 DNA: TGTGCCAGCGCGGAGGGGGCGAATACTGAAGCTTTCTTT. This chain joins TRBV27 and TRBJ1-1, with 7 bases aligning to TRBD1. The CDR3 contains 13 residues. The germline CDR1 and CDR2 sequences are MNHEY and SMNVEV (reference sequence). Trimming took 8 bases from V and 5 from J; bases not matched to a gene: 8.

CDR3 amino acids: CASSYSSSGSNEQFF. The DNA of the CDR3 is TGTGCCAGCAGTTACTCGTCTAGCGGGAGCAATGAGCAGTTCTTC. This sequence joins TRBV6-5 and TRBJ2-1; TRBD2 aligns across 10 bases. The trim removed 0 bases at V and 6 bases at J, leaving 2 bases unmatched. This CDR3 is 15 amino acids long. Germline values: CDR1 MNHEY, CDR2 SVGAGI.

CDR3 nucleotides: TGTGCCAGCAGCTCCGGACTCAATTACGAGCAGTACTTC. Encoded protein: CASSSGLNYEQYF. The chain has TRBV7-9 and TRBJ2-7, with D maybe TRBD2 (5 bases). This CDR3 has 13 residues. In germline, CDR1 is SEHNR, CDR2 FQNEAQ (reference sequence). V dropped 4 bases and J dropped 4 bases, with 11 bases sitting between them.

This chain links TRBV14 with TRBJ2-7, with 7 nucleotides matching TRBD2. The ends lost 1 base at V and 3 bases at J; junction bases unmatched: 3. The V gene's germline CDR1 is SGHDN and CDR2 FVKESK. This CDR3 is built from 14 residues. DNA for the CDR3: TGTGCCAGCAGCCAAGTCTCTAGCGGCTACGAGCAGTACTTC. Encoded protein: CASSQVSSGYEQYF. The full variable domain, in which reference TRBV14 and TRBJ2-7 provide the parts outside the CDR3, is EAGVTQFPSHSVIEKGQTVTLRCDPISGHDNLYWYRRVMGKEIKFLLHFVKESKQDESGMPNNRFLAERTGGTYSTLKVQPAELEDSGVYFCASSQVSSGYEQYFGPGTRLTVT.

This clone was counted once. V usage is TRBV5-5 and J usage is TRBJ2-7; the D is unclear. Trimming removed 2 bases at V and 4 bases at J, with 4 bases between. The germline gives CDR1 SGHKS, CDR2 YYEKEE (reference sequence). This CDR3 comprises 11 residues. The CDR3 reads CASSFGYEQYF. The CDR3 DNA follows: TGTGCCAGCAGCTTTGGGTACGAGCAGTACTTC. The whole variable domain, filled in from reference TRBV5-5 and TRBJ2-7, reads DAGVTQSPTHLIKTRGQQVTLRCSPISGHKSVSWYQQVLGQGPQFIFQYYEKEERGRGNFPDRFSARQFPNYSSELNVNALLLGDSALYLCASSFGYEQYFGPGTRLTVT.

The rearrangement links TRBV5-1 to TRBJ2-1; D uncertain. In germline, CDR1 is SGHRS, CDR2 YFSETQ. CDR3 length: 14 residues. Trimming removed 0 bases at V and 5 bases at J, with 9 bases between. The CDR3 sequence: CASSLDRAHNEQFF. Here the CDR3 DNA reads TGCGCCAGCAGCTTGGACCGGGCCCACAATGAGCAGTTCTTC.

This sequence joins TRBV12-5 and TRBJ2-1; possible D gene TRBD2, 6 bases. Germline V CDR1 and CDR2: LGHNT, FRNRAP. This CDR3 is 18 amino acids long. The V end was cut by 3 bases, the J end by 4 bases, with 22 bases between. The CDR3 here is CASGFLSPSGEGYNEQFF. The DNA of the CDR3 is TGTGCTAGTGGTTTTTTATCCCCCTCGGGAGAAGGGTACAATGAGCAGTTCTTC.

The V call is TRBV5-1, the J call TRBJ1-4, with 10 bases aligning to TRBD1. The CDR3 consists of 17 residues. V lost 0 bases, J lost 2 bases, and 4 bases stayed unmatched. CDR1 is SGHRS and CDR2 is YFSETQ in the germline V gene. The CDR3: CASSLGDRGLTNEKLFF. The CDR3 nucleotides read TGCGCCAGCAGCTTGGGGGACAGGGGACTGACTAATGAAAAACTGTTTTTT. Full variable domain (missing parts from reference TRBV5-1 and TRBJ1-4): KAGVTQTPRYLIKTRGQQVTLSCSPISGHRSVSWYQQTPGQGLQFLFEYFSETQRNKGNFPGRFSGRQFSNSRSEMNVSTLELGDSALYLCASSLGDRGLTNEKLFFGSGTQLSVL.

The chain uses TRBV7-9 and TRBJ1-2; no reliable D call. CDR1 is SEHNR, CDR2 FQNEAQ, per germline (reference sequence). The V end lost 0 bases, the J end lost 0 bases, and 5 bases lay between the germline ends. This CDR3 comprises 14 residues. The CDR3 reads CASSLAGTNYGYTF. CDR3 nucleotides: TGTGCCAGCAGCTTAGCGGGGACTAACTATGGCTACACCTTC.

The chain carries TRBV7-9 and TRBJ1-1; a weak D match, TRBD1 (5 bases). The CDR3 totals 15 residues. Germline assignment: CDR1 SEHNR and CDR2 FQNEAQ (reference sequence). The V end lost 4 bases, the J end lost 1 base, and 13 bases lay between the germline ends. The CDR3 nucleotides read TGTGCCAGCAGCTCCAACTGGGGCGAGAACACTGAAGCTTTCTTT. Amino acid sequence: CASSSNWGENTEAFF.

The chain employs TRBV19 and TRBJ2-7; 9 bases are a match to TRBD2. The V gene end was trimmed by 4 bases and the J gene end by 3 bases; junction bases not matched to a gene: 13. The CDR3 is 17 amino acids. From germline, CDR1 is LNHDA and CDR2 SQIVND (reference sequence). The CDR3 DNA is TGTGCCAGTAGTAATAACCCACTAGCGGGTATTTTCTACGAGCAGTACTTC. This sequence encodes CASSNNPLAGIFYEQYF.

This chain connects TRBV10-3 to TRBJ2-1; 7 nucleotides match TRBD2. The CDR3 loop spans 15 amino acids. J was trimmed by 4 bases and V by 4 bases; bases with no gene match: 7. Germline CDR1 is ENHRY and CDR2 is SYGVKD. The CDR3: CAISAPGLQYNEQFF. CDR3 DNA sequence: TGTGCCATCAGTGCCCCGGGACTACAATACAATGAGCAGTTCTTC.

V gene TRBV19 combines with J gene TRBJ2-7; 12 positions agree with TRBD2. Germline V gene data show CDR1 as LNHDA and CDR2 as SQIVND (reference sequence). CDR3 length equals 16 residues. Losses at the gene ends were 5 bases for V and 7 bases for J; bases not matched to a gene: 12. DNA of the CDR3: TGTGCCAGTAGTGCCCTAGCGGGAGGGCCTCCGGGGGAGCAGTACTTC. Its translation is CASSALAGGPPGEQYF.